Detailed here is one TCR beta chain. The repertoire was sequenced with immunoSEQ multiplex PCR; TCRdb's copy has only in-frame clones and lacks some. The sample contains 35,000 or so clones, 75% to 95% of which appear only once. This entry belongs to a study of blood T cell repertoires in COVID-19. The sequenced sample consisted of peripheral blood. This clonotype was obtained from a human donor in a cohort sampled during active COVID-19.

CDR3 DNA sequence: TGTGCCAGCAGTTTACGAGGGCCGGACTATGGCTACACCTTC. This codes for CASSLRGPDYGYTF. The chain joins TRBV28 to TRBJ1-2, with unresolved D. Per germline, CDR1 MDHEN and CDR2 SYDVKM. The CDR3 loop spans 14 amino acids. Deletions cut 2 bases from V and 3 bases from J, with 10 bases between.